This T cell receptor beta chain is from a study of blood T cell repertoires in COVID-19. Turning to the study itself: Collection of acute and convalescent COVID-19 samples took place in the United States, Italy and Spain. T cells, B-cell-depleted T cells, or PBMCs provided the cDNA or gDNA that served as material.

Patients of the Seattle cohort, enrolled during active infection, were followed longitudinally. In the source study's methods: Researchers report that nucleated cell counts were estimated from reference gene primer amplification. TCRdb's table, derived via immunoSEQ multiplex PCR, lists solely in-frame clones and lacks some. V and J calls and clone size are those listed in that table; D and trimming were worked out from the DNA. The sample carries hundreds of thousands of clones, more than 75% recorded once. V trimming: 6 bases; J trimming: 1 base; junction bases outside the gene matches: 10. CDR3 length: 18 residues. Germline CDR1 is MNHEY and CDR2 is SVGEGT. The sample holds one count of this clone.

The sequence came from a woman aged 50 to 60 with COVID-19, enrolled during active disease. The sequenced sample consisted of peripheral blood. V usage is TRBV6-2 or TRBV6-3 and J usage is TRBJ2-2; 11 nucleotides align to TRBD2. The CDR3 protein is CASSPLTGLAVNTGELFF. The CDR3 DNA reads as TGTGCCAGCAGCCCACTAACGGGACTAGCGGTGAACACCGGGGAGCTGTTTTTT.